This T cell receptor (beta chain) was found in a study of blood T cells in healthy people across ages. Primers used in a second PCR of roughly 7 to 11 cycles were a sample-barcoded 5' primer and a J-beta primer mix. Carrying 12 random nucleotides, a template-switch adaptor labeled each individual cDNA molecule. TCRdb passed the 5' RACE reads through MiXCR, listing each CDR3 protein once. Among 1.5 million or so distinct CDR3 sequences listed, 42% were seen once. Isolated per sample were at least 6 million PBMCs. This CDR3 region has 14 residues. The germline gives CDR1 SGHTA, CDR2 FQGNSA. V was pared by 6 bases and J by 8 bases, with 19 bases between. Study-wide results and limits: The long-lived group displayed more naive CD4+ cells, plus higher diversity, than the aged donors did. Age advanced and TCR beta diversity per million T cells fell, roughly linearly.

This clonotype was picked up a small number of times. The antigen remains undetermined. This TCR derives from a woman under 30 in good health. Sample: blood. The chain is built from TRBV7-2 and TRBJ1-2; D might be TRBD1 (6 bases). The CDR3 DNA sequence: TGTGCCAGCAGATTCACAGGGTTGAGAGACGGCTACACCTTC. It encodes CASRFTGLRDGYTF.